The next 27 T cell receptor beta chains were all read from a single sample in a study of blood T cell repertoires in COVID-19. Libraries were prepared by immunoSEQ multiplex PCR; TCRdb keeps only in-frame clonotypes and omits some of them. Found here are 200,000 to 250,000 clones, 85% to 90% of them singletons; the top ten hold roughly 4.1%. What was sequenced was peripheral blood. The receptors were gathered from a man aged 45-65 years with acute or convalescent COVID-19.

This clone appeared once. V gene TRBV4-1 combines with J gene TRBJ1-5; TRBD1 might be the D (5 bases). This CDR3 has 15 residues. V dropped 2 bases and J dropped 4 bases, with 12 bases sitting between them. Germline CDR1 is MGHRA and CDR2 is YSYEKL. The chain's CDR3 is CASSQNQGGNQPQHF. The DNA for the CDR3 is TGCGCCAGCAGCCAAAATCAGGGTGGTAATCAGCCCCAGCATTTT.

As DNA, the CDR3 is TGTGCCAGCAGCAACCGACAGGGAAACTATGGCTACACCTTC. Its protein is CASSNRQGNYGYTF. The gene calls are TRBV27 and TRBJ1-2; TRBD1 aligns across 7 bases. Per the germline V gene, CDR1 is MNHEY and CDR2 is SMNVEV (reference sequence). The CDR3 totals 14 residues. The J segment lost 2 bases and the V segment lost 6 bases, leaving 6 bases of the junction unmatched.

The J gene is TRBJ1-2, the V gene TRBV5-1; perhaps TRBD1 as D (6 bases). Deletions cut 2 bases from V and 8 bases from J, with 16 bases between. CDR3 length equals 14 residues. The germline V gene has CDR1 SGHRS and CDR2 YFSETQ. CDR3 amino acids: CASSLPLQGGGYTF. CDR3 nucleotides: TGCGCCAGCAGCTTACCACTACAGGGAGGGGGCTACACCTTC.

In its sample, this clone was seen a few times. CDR3 DNA sequence: TGTGCCAGCAGAGCCCGACAGCACACTGAAGCTTTCTTT. This codes for CASRARQHTEAFF. V is TRBV6-5 and J is TRBJ1-1, with D perhaps matching TRBD1 (5 bases). The CDR3 consists of 13 residues. Germline CDR1 reads MNHEY; CDR2 reads SVGAGI. With 6 bases removed from V and 3 bases from J, the gap between germline ends came to 11 bases.

Regarding this clone: At one boundary the junction diverges from the germline segment, which might be a read error. This chain connects TRBV20-1 to TRBJ1-1; the match to TRBD1 covers 8 bases. Germline V CDR1 and CDR2: DFQATT, SNEGSKA (reference sequence). The CDR3 consists of 11 residues. This CDR3 reads CSASEPGQEIF. The CDR3 DNA reads as TGCAGTGCTTCCGAACCGGGACAGGAAATCTTT.

The V gene is TRBV4-1, the J gene TRBJ1-3; perhaps TRBD1 as D (5 bases). The CDR3 runs to 17 residues. CDR1 and CDR2 (germline): MGHRA, YSYEKL. Trimming shortened V by 0 bases and J by 8 bases, and 20 bases separated the two germline ends. The CDR3 nucleotides are TGCGCCAGCAGCCAAGACTCAACAGGTCATGGACGGGACACCATATATTTT. Amino acid sequence: CASSQDSTGHGRDTIYF.

This clone was recorded a few times. V gene TRBV7-2 combines with J gene TRBJ2-5, with 12 bases that match TRBD2. Germline trimming cut 1 base from V and 7 bases from J; bases unmatched to any gene: 10. From germline, CDR1 is SGHTA and CDR2 FQGNSA. CDR3 length: 17 amino acids. CDR3 region: CASSLGFTSGGPGTQYF. As DNA, the CDR3 is TGTGCCAGCAGCTTAGGGTTTACTAGCGGGGGGCCGGGGACCCAGTACTTC.

The chain links TRBV19 to TRBJ2-6, with D perhaps matching TRBD1 (5 bases). Per the germline V gene, CDR1 is LNHDA and CDR2 is SQIVND (reference sequence). This CDR3 contains 16 residues. Trimming cost V 4 bases and J 2 bases, with 12 bases left between them. Written as DNA, the CDR3 is TGTGCCAGTAGTAAGGGCAGGGTAACTGGGGCCAACGTCCTGACTTTC. Encoded protein: CASSKGRVTGANVLTF.

The chain couples TRBV2 to TRBJ1-5, with no clear D. Germline V gene lookup returns CDR1 SNHLY and CDR2 FYNNEI. V lost 11 bases to trimming and J lost 5 bases, with 16 bases between them. This CDR3 spans 13 amino acids. The CDR3 DNA reads TGTGCCGGCACATCCGGGGAGGATCAGCCCCAGCATTTT. Protein: CAGTSGEDQPQHF.

This sequence joins TRBV4-1 and TRBJ2-2, with D possibly TRBD1 on 5 matching bases. This CDR3 spans 15 amino acids. Germline lookup yields CDR1 MGHRA and CDR2 YSYEKL. Trimming stripped 2 bases from V and 2 bases from J, with 9 bases between. CDR3 coding DNA: TGCGCCAGCAGCCAAATCGGACAAAACACCGGGGAGCTGTTTTTT. Translating gives CASSQIGQNTGELFF.

The chain employs TRBV3-1 (or the pseudogene TRBV3-2) and TRBJ2-7, with D uncertain. The length of the CDR3 is 16 residues. V gave up 1 base and J gave up 0 bases, with 13 bases separating them. The germline V gene has CDR1 LGHDT and CDR2 YNNKEL (reference sequence). Here the CDR3 DNA reads TGTGCCAGCAGCCAAGCAGTGGGCAGAAACTCCTACGAGCAGTACTTC. This gives the protein CASSQAVGRNSYEQYF.

The chain is built from TRBV18 and TRBJ1-3, with a weak D call TRBD1 (6 bases). Germline assignment: CDR1 KGHSH and CDR2 LQKENI. Deletions cut 3 bases from V and 0 bases from J, with 15 bases between. The CDR3 length is 17 residues. The CDR3 nucleotides read TGTGCCAGCTCACCGTTCGACAGGTTGAGCTCTGGAAACACCATATATTTT. It translates to CASSPFDRLSSGNTIYF.

The chain is built from TRBV5-5 and TRBJ2-7; TRBD1 might be the D (6 bases). The V end was cut by 0 bases, the J end by 0 bases, with 10 bases between. The CDR3 length is 15 residues. Germline lookup yields CDR1 SGHKS and CDR2 YYEKEE (reference sequence). CDR3 residues: CASSLGQALSYEQYF. CDR3 nucleotide sequence: TGTGCCAGCAGCTTGGGACAGGCCCTCTCCTACGAGCAGTACTTC.

This clone has a single count. In DNA, the CDR3 is TGTGCCAGCTCACCATTCGACAGGGAGAATGGAAACACCATATATTTT. Amino acids: CASSPFDRENGNTIYF. The chain uses TRBV18 and TRBJ1-3; 7 positions agree with TRBD1. V lost 2 bases to trimming and J lost 3 bases; unmatched junction nucleotides: 7. This CDR3 spans 16 amino acids. The germline V gene has CDR1 KGHSH and CDR2 LQKENI.

CDR3 bases: TGTGCCAGCTCACTTCTCGGTCCAGCGGGGGGCACAGATACGCAGTATTTT. This codes for CASSLLGPAGGTDTQYF. The chain joins TRBV18 to TRBJ2-3, with 8 bases lining up with TRBD2. This CDR3 spans 17 amino acids. The junction had 10 bases not matched to a gene; V was cut back by 4 bases and J by 1 base. Germline assignment: CDR1 KGHSH and CDR2 LQKENI.

This chain links TRBV18 with TRBJ1-1; D is undetermined. V shed 2 bases and J shed 7 bases, with 8 bases lying between them. There are 12 residues in the CDR3. The germline V gene has CDR1 KGHSH and CDR2 LQKENI. The chain's CDR3 is CASSPIRGEAFF. The CDR3 DNA reads TGTGCCAGCTCACCAATTCGAGGTGAAGCTTTCTTT. Full variable domain (rest looked up from reference TRBV18 and TRBJ1-1): NAGVMQNPRHLVRRRGQEARLRCSPMKGHSHVYWYRQLPEEGLKFMVYLQKENIIDESGMPKERFSAEFPKEGPSILRIQQVVRGDSAAYFCASSPIRGEAFFGQGTRLTVV.

This chain joins TRBV10-2 and TRBJ2-1; D possibly corresponds to TRBD2 (7 bases). V was shortened by 1 base and J by 10 bases, with 17 bases between the two germline ends. Germline loops: CDR1 WSHSY, CDR2 SAAADI. The CDR3 runs to 15 residues. CDR3 coding DNA: TGCGCCAGCAGTGAGTGGGATAGTGGGGGGGCGGAGCAGTTCTTC. Translated, it gives CASSEWDSGGAEQFF.

The chain links TRBV5-4 to TRBJ1-6; D unclear. CDR3 size: 12 residues. Trimming took 0 bases from V and 18 from J, leaving 13 bases between them. Germline V CDR1 and CDR2: SGHNT, YYREEE (reference sequence). The CDR3, as DNA: TGTGCCAGCAGCTTGGACGGGGTTCTTAACCACTTT. Translating it yields CASSLDGVLNHF.

The rearrangement uses TRBV2 and TRBJ2-6; 9 positions agree with TRBD1. J lost 3 bases, V lost 7 bases, and 10 bases had no gene match. CDR3 length: 17 amino acids. The germline gives CDR1 SNHLY, CDR2 FYNNEI. CDR3 protein: CASIHRGLRDGANVLTF. In nucleotides, the CDR3 is TGTGCCAGCATCCACAGGGGGCTTAGGGATGGGGCCAACGTCCTGACTTTC.

CDR3 sequence reads: CAWNLRTSGTDTQYF. CDR3 nucleotide sequence: TGTGCCTGGAACCTCCGCACTAGCGGCACAGATACGCAGTATTTT. This chain joins TRBV30 and TRBJ2-3; 7 nucleotides line up with TRBD2. The CDR3 runs to 15 residues. V lost 4 bases to trimming and J lost 1 base; unmatched junction nucleotides: 8. Germline CDR1 GTSNPN, CDR2 SVGIG (reference sequence). Together with reference TRBV30 and TRBJ2-3, the CDR3 gives the full variable domain: SQTIHQWPATLVQPVGSPLSLECTVEGTSNPNLYWYRQAAGRGLQLLFYSVGIGQISSEVPQNLSASRPQDRQFILSSKKLLLSDSGFYLCAWNLRTSGTDTQYFGPGTRLTVL.

The chain has TRBV10-1 and TRBJ2-7; D is perhaps TRBD2 (5 bases). Germline V gives CDR1 WNHNN, CDR2 SYGVQD (reference sequence). The CDR3 contains 13 residues. V lost 3 bases and J 3 bases, leaving 9 bases between the germline ends. CDR3 region: CASSEVTSYEQYF. The CDR3 DNA is TGCGCCAGCAGTGAAGTTACTAGCTACGAGCAGTACTTC.

This clone was seen a handful of times. The chain employs TRBV30 and TRBJ1-2, with D maybe TRBD1 (5 bases). V lost 1 base, J lost 3 bases, and 15 bases lay in between. The CDR3 contains 15 residues. Germline V gene lookup returns CDR1 GTSNPN and CDR2 SVGIG (reference sequence). CDR3 bases: TGTGCCTGGAGTGCCGGCCTAGGGGACTACTATGGCTACACCTTC. Translation gives CAWSAGLGDYYGYTF.

The gene calls are TRBV5-1 and TRBJ2-2; D not resolved. The length of the CDR3 is 13 residues. Trimming pared 2 bases from V and 4 bases from J, leaving 6 bases between. The germline CDR1 and CDR2 sequences are SGHRS and YFSETQ. In nucleotides, the CDR3 is TGCGCCAGCAGCTTCCTAGTCACCGGGGAGCTGTTTTTT. Its protein product is CASSFLVTGELFF.

This clone was seen just once. This chain joins TRBV18 and TRBJ1-1; 7 bases map to TRBD1. V was pared by 2 bases and J by 11 bases, with 5 bases of the junction left unmatched. Germline CDR1 reads KGHSH; CDR2 reads LQKENI. CDR3 length equals 12 residues. The CDR3 sequence: CASSPGGGGAFF. CDR3 DNA: TGTGCCAGCTCACCAGGAGGGGGCGGGGCTTTCTTT.

This clone showed up just once. The genes are TRBV5-1 and TRBJ1-2, with TRBD1 matching over 8 bases. CDR3 length: 16 amino acids. With V trimmed by 0 bases and J by 3 bases, 7 bases remained unmatched. CDR1 is SGHRS, CDR2 YFSETQ, per germline. The CDR3 DNA is TGCGCCAGCAGCTTGGCAGGACAGGGTGGGGACTATGGCTACACCTTC. This encodes CASSLAGQGGDYGYTF.

The table lists this clone with a few counts. The CDR3 DNA sequence: TGCGCCAGCAGTGAGTCACGCGAGGGTACGCAGTATTTT. Protein product: CASSESREGTQYF. This chain links TRBV10-2 with TRBJ2-3; D might be TRBD2 (5 bases). V was clipped by 0 bases and J by 8 bases, with 9 bases between them. The CDR3 length is 13 residues. Germline CDR1 is WSHSY and CDR2 is SAAADI.

V and J are TRBV7-2 and TRBJ2-4; perhaps TRBD2 as D (5 bases). Germline CDR1 is SGHTA and CDR2 is FQGNSA. The CDR3 is 18 residues long. V was shortened by 2 bases and J by 8 bases, with 25 bases between the two germline ends. CDR3 nucleotides: TGTGCCAGCAGCTTAAGAGCCCTGGGTAGAGGGCCACAAGACATTCAGTACTTC. It is translated as CASSLRALGRGPQDIQYF.